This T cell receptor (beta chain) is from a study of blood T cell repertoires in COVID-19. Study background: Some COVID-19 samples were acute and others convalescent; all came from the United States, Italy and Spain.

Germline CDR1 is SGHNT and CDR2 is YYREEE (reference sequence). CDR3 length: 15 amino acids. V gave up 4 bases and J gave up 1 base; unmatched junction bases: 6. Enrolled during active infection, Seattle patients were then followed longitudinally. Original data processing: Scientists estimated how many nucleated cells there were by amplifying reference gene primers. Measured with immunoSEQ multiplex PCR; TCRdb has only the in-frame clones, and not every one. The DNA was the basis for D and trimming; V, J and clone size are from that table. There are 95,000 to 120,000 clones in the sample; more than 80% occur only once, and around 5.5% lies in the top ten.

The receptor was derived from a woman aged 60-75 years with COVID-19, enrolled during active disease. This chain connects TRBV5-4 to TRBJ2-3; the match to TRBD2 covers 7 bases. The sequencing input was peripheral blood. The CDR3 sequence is CASSESAGGTDTQYF. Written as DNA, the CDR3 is TGTGCCAGCAGCGAGTCCGCGGGGGGCACAGATACGCAGTATTTT.